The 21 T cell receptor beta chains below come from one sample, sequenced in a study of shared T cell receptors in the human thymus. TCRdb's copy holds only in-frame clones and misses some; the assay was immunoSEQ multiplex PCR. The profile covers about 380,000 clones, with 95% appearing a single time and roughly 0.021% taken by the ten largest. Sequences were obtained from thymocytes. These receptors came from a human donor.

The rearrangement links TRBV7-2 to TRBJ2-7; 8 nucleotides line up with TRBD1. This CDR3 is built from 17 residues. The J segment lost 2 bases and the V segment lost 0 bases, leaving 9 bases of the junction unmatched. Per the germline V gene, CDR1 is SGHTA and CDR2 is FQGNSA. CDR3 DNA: TGTGCCAGCAGCTTAGCACGCAGGGGGCCAGAGGCCTACGAGCAGTACTTC. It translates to CASSLARRGPEAYEQYF.

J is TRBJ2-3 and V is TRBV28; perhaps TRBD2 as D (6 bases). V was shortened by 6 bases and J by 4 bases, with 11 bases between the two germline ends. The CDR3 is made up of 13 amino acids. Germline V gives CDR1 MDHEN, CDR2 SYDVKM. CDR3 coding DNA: TGTGCCAGCAGGGGGAGGATCGCAGATACGCAGTATTTT. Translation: CASRGRIADTQYF.

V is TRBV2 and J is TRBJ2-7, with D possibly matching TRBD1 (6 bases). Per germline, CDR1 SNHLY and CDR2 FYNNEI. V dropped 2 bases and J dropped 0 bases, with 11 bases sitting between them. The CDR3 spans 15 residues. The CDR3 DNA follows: TGTGCCAGCAGTGAAACCCTGACAGGCTCCTACGAGCAGTACTTC. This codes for CASSETLTGSYEQYF.

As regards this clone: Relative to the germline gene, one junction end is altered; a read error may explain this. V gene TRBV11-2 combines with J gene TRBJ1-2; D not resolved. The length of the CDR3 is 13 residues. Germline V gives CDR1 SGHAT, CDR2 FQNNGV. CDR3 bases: TGTGCCAGCAGCCTCACATCGGCCGCGAGGCCCGTCTTC. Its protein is CASSLTSAARPVF. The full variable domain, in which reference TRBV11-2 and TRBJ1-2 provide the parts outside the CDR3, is EAGVAQSPRYKIIEKRQSVAFWCNPISGHATLYWYQQILGQGPKLLIQFQNNGVVDDSQLPKDRFSAERLKGVDSTLKIQPAKLEDSAVYLCASSLTSAARPVFGSGTRLTVV.

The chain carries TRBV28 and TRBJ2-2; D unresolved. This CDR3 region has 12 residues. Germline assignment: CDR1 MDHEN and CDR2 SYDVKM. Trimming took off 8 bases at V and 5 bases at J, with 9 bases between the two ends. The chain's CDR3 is CASQRCTGELFF. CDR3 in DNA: TGTGCCAGCCAACGTTGTACCGGGGAGCTGTTTTTT.

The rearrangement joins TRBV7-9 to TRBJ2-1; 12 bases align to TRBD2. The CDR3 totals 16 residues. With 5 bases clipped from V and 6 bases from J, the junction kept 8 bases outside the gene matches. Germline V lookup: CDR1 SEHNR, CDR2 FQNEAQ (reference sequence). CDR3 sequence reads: CASSALTSGGFNEQFF. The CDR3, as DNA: TGTGCCAGCAGCGCGCTAACTAGCGGGGGGTTCAATGAGCAGTTCTTC.

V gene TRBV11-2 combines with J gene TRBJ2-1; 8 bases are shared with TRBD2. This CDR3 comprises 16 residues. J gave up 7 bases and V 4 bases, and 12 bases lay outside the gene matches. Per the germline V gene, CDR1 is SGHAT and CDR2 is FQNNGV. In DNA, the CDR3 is TGTGCCAGCAGCTCAGCAACTAGCGGATTAAGGAATGAGCAGTTCTTC. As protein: CASSSATSGLRNEQFF.

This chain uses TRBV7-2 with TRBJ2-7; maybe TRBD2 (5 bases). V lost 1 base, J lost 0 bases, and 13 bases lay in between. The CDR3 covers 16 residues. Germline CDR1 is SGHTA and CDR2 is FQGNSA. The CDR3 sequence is CASSLGGAGYSYEQYF. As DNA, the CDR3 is TGTGCCAGCAGCTTAGGGGGAGCAGGCTACTCCTACGAGCAGTACTTC.

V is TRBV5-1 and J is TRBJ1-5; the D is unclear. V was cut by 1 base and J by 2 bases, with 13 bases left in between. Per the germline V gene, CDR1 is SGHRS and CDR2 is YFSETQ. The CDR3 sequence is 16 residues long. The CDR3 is CASSLRAVKRNQPQHF. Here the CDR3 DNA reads TGCGCCAGCAGCTTGAGGGCAGTCAAACGCAATCAGCCCCAGCATTTT.

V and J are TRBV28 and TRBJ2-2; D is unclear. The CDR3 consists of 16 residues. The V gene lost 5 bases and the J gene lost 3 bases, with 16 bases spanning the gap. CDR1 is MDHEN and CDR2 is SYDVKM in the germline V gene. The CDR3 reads CASSRPRLRHTGELFF. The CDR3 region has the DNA TGTGCCAGCAGTCGACCCCGTTTGCGGCACACCGGGGAGCTGTTTTTT.

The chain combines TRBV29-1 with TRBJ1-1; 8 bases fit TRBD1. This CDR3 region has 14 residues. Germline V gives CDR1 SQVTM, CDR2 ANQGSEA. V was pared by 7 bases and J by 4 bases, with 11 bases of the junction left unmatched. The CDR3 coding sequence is TGCAGCGCTGGACAGGGAGGGAGATGCACTGAAGCTTTCTTT. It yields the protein CSAGQGGRCTEAFF.

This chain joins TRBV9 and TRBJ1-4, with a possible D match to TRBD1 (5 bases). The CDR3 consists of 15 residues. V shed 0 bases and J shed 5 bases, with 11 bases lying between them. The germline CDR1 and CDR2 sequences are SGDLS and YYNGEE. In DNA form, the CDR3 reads TGTGCCAGCAGCGTAGCGGGGGAAGCGAATGAAAAACTGTTTTTT. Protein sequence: CASSVAGEANEKLFF. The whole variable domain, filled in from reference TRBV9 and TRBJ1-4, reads DSGVTQTPKHLITATGQRVTLRCSPRSGDLSVYWYQQSLDQGLQFLIQYYNGEERAKGNILERFSAQQFPDLHSELNLSSLELGDSALYFCASSVAGEANEKLFFGSGTQLSVL.

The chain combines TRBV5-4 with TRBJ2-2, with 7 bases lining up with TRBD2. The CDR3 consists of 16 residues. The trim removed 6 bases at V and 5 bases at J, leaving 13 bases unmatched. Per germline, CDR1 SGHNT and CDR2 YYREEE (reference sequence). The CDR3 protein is CASNQGGRELTGELFF. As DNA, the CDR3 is TGTGCCAGCAACCAAGGCGGGAGAGAGTTAACCGGGGAGCTGTTTTTT.

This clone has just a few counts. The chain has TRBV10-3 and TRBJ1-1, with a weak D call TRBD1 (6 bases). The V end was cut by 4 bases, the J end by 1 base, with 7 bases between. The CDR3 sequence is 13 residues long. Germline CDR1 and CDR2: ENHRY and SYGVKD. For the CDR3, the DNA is TGTGCCATCAGTGCGGGACAGAACACTGAAGCTTTCTTT. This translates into CAISAGQNTEAFF.

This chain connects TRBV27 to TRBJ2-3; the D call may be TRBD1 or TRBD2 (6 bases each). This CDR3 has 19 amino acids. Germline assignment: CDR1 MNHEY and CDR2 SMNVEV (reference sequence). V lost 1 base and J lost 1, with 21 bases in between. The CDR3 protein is CASSLFATGRRLGTDTQYF. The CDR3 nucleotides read TGTGCCAGCAGTTTATTCGCCACAGGGAGGAGGCTTGGCACAGATACGCAGTATTTT.

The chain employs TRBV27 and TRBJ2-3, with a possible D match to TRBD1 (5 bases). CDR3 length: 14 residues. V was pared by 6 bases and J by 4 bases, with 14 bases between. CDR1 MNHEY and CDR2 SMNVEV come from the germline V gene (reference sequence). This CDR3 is CASRLFTGSDTQYF. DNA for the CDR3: TGTGCCAGCAGACTATTTACAGGTTCAGATACGCAGTATTTT.

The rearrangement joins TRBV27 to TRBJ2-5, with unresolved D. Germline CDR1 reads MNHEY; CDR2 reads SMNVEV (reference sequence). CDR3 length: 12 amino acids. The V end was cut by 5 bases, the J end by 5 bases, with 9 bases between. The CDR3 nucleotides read TGTGCCAGCAGTGTGGACGGGGAGACCCAGTACTTC. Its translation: CASSVDGETQYF.

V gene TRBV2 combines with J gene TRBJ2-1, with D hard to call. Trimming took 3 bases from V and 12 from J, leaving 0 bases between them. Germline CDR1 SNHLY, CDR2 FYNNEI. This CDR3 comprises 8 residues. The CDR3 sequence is CASSEQFF. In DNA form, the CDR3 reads TGTGCCAGCAGTGAGCAGTTCTTC.

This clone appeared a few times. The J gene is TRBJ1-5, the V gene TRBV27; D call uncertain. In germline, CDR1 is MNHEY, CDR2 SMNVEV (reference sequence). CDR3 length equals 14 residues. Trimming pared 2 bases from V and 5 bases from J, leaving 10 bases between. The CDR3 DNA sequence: TGTGCCAGCAGTTTACTCGGTTCCCATCAGCCCCAGCATTTT. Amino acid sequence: CASSLLGSHQPQHF.

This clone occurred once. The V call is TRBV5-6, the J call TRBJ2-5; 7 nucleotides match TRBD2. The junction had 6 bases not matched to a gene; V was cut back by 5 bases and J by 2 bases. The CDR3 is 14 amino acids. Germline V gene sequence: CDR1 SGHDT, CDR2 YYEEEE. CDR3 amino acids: CASRRLALQETQYF. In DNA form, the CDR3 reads TGTGCCAGCAGAAGACTAGCCCTACAAGAGACCCAGTACTTC.

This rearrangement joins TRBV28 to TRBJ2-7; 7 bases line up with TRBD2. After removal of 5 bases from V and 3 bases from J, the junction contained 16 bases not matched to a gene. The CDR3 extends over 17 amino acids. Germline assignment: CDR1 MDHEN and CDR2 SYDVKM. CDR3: CASSDSPGGSGSYEQYF. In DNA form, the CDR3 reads TGTGCCAGCAGTGATTCCCCGGGCGGGAGTGGGAGCTACGAGCAGTACTTC. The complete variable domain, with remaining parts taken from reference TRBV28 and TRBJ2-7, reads DVKVTQSSRYLVKRTGEKVFLECVQDMDHENMFWYRQDPGLGLRLIYFSYDVKMKEKGDIPEGYSVSREKKERFSLILESASTNQTSMYLCASSDSPGGSGSYEQYFGPGTRLTVT.